A selection of T cell receptor beta chains follows, all from one sample in a study of cytomegalovirus exposure and HLA in healthy donors. TCRdb's copy holds only in-frame clones and misses some; the assay was immunoSEQ multiplex PCR. There are 150,000 to 200,000 clones in the sample; 75% to 90% occur only once, and around 0.91% lies in the top ten. Sequenced material: PBMCs. These receptors were obtained from a girl aged 2 to 10 in good health and CMV-seropositive. CDR3s include the opening cysteine and the closing phenylalanine or tryptophan. D genes are given only for firm matches. Some rows mark clone size as missing; the rest say once, few, many or name a class of expanded clone.

clone_size,v_call,j_call,d_call,cdr3_nt,cdr3_aa
-,TRBV4-2,TRBJ1-2,TRBD1,TGTGCCAGCAGCCTGGGACAGGTCTATGGCTACACCTTC,CASSLGQVYGYTF
once,TRBV5-4,TRBJ2-5,TRBD2,TGTGCCAGCAGCTTGGGAGCGGGGCCCGTAGAGACCCAGTACTTC,CASSLGAGPVETQYF
-,TRBV5-6,TRBJ2-7,-,TGTGCCAGCAGCCCGTATTCCTCCGGCGAGCAGTACTTC,CASSPYSSGEQYF
-,TRBV2,TRBJ2-5,-,TGTGCCAGCACCTCAAGGGGGCTAGCGGGAGAGACCCAGTACTTC,CASTSRGLAGETQYF
-,TRBV30,TRBJ2-3,TRBD2,TGTGCCTGGAGTCCCTTAGGACTAGCGGCGGATACGCAGTATTTT,CAWSPLGLAADTQYF
-,TRBV19,TRBJ2-7,TRBD1,TGTGCCAGCCGGGACAGACTCAGCTCCTACGAGCAGTACTTC,CASRDRLSSYEQYF
-,TRBV6-6,TRBJ2-3,-,TGTGCCAGCAGTTACGTGGGGGCGCGGGGCACAGATACGCAGTATTTT,CASSYVGARGTDTQYF
-,TRBV4-1,TRBJ2-1,TRBD2,TGCGCCAGCAGCCGTATAACTAGCGGGAGTTGGAAGGAGCAGTTCTTC,CASSRITSGSWKEQFF
few,TRBV7-3,TRBJ2-7,-,TGTGCCAGCAGCCAAGGAGGACAGCCGTCCGCCTACGAGCAGTACTTC,CASSQGGQPSAYEQYF
-,TRBV18,TRBJ2-5,-,TGTGCCAGCTCACCACGGACCCAGCGGGAGACCCAGTACTTC,CASSPRTQRETQYF
once,TRBV19,TRBJ2-2,-,TGTGCCAGTAGTGCCCCTTTAGGAGTTACCCGTCCCGGGGAGCTGTTTTTT,CASSAPLGVTRPGELFF
-,TRBV19,TRBJ2-5,-,TGTGCCAGTAGTCTCAGGAGGGTCGGGGAGACCCAGTACTTC,CASSLRRVGETQYF